This paragraph covers one TCR beta chain sequence. What it binds is unknown. Germline CDR1 and CDR2: SGHDN and FVKESK. V gave up 4 bases and J gave up 0 bases, with 16 bases separating them. This CDR3 region has 17 residues. This record belongs to a study of blood T cells in healthy people across ages. Study-wide points: Relative to aged donors, long-lived donors carried more naive CD4+ cells and displayed higher diversity.

Together with a sample-barcoded 5' primer, a J-beta primer mix was included in a second PCR lasting about 6 to 11 cycles. Tagging of each cDNA molecule was performed by a template-switch adaptor with 12 random nucleotides. TCRdb reprocessed the 5' RACE reads with MiXCR, giving one entry per CDR3 protein. Among hundreds of thousands of distinct CDR3 sequences listed, about 56% were seen once. Material for sequencing was blood. This sequence originates from a man aged 35-49 years in good health. This chain connects TRBV14 to TRBJ2-1; D is tentatively TRBD1 or TRBD2 (5 bases each). CDR3 sequence: CASSRRGVASSYNEQFF. As DNA, the CDR3 is TGTGCCAGCAGCCGGCGAGGGGTGGCTAGCTCCTACAATGAGCAGTTCTTC.